The entry that follows covers one TCR beta chain sequence. This CDR3 is built from 16 residues. V lost 2 bases and J lost 10, with 19 bases in between. Germline V lookup: CDR1 SGHRS, CDR2 YFSETQ. Measured with immunoSEQ multiplex PCR; TCRdb has only the in-frame clones, and not every one. The sample holds around 75,000 clones, more than 70% seen once. The data were taken from a study of T cell changes during pregnancy in multiple sclerosis. The source material was peripheral blood, sampled in the first trimester of pregnancy. V and J are TRBV5-1 and TRBJ1-6; D ambiguous. The TCR originated in a female donor in good health, enrolled as a control in a pregnancy study. CDR3 loop: CASSLPGGAGLSPLHF. CDR3 nucleotides: TGCGCCAGCAGCTTACCCGGCGGTGCGGGGTTATCACCCCTCCACTTT.